This TCR beta chain was found in a study of T cells in Graves' hyperthyroidism and ophthalmopathy. General observations from the study: Most expanded thyroid clonotypes above 0.001 also appeared in blood.

This CDR3 is 13 amino acids long. CDR1 is KGHDR and CDR2 is SFDVKD in the germline V gene. The V gene lost 11 bases and the J gene lost 7 bases, with 17 bases spanning the gap. For Graves' hyperthyroidism to be stable, ophthalmopathy could not progress within 18 months. A word on this clonotype: Its specificity is unknown.

There were TCR beta CDR3 regions amplified from RNA transcripts. When the TCR CDR3 underwent first-round RT-PCR, the HTBI primer set was used. TCRdb itself ran the multiplex PCR reads through MiXCR, one entry per CDR3 protein. The sample comprises about 610,000 distinct CDR3 sequences, about half of which are singletons, and roughly 8.2% rests with the top ten. This chain links TRBV24-1 with TRBJ2-1, with D possibly being TRBD2 (5 bases). The sequence was obtained from a woman aged 18 to 35 with Graves' hyperthyroidism. Sequences were obtained from peripheral blood or thyroid tissue (not recorded which). The CDR3 DNA reads as TGTGCCAGCAGCTCCCTGTCGGGAAATGAGCAGTTCTTC. Its translation: CASSSLSGNEQFF.